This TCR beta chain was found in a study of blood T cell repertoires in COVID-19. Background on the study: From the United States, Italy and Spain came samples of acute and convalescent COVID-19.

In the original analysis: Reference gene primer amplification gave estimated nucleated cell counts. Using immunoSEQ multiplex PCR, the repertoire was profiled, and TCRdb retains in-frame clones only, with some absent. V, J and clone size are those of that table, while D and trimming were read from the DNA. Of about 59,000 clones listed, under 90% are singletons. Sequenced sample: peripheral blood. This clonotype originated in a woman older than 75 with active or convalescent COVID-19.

The CDR3 region has the DNA TGTGCCAGCAGCCTATTGAGGGGGGAAGCTTTCTTT. It yields the protein CASSLLRGEAFF. The rearrangement uses TRBV3-1 (or the pseudogene TRBV3-2) and TRBJ1-1, with a weak D call TRBD1 (6 bases). The germline CDR1 and CDR2 sequences are LGHDT and YNNKEL (reference sequence). The V end lost 4 bases, the J end lost 8 bases, and 11 bases lay between the germline ends. The CDR3 contains 12 residues.